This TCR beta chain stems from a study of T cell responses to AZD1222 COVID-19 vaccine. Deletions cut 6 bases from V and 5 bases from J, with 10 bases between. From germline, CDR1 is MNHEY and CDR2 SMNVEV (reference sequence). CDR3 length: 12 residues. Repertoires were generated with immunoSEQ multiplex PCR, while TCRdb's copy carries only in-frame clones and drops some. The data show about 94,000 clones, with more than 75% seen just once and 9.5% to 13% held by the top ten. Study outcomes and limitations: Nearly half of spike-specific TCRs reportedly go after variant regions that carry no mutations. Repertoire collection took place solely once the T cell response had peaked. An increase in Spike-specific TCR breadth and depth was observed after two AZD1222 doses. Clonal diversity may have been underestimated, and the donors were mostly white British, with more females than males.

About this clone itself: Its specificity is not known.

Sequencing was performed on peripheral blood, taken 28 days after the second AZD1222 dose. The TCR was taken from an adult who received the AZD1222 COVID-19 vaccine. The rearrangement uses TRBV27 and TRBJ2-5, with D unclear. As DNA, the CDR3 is TGTGCCAGCAGGGGCAGGCTGGAGACCCAGTACTTC. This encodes CASRGRLETQYF.